This entry describes one T cell receptor (beta chain). Its antigen is not known. The data belong to a study of cytomegalovirus exposure and HLA in healthy donors. The wider study: A data release that came early held 75 million to 85 million unique TCRs from HLA-typed donors. Study findings and constraints: Testing in vitro showed a few CMV-associated chains specific for CMV antigens. A later analysis reported that several of the most significant clusters appeared to be linked to common viral pathogens, among them Epstein-Barr virus. Productive rates of about 87% or about 30% were seen for most TCR beta V segments in an earlier analysis.

Germline CDR1 is ENHRY and CDR2 is SYGVKD. V dropped 6 bases and J dropped 2 bases, with 4 bases sitting between them. CDR3 length equals 12 residues. The PCR ran on 60 Vbeta and 13 Jbeta primers. Sequencing was performed with immunoSEQ multiplex PCR; in TCRdb, only in-frame clones are kept and a portion is missing. The sample includes about 120,000 clones, approximately 71% of them seen just once. The TCR sequence derives from a woman aged 45 to 65 in good health and CMV-seronegative. The V call is TRBV10-3, the J call TRBJ2-2; no clear D gene. Sequenced sample: PBMCs. DNA of the CDR3: TGTGCCATCAGCAATAACACCGGGGAGCTGTTTTTT. Its translation is CAISNNTGELFF.